The 31 T cell receptor beta chains below all came from one sample that was sequenced in a study of T cell changes during pregnancy in multiple sclerosis. TCRdb's table, derived via immunoSEQ multiplex PCR, lists solely in-frame clones and lacks some. The repertoire holds roughly 80,000 clones, with about 90% as singletons. The source material was peripheral blood, sampled before pregnancy. These receptors all come from a female donor with multiple sclerosis, enrolled in a pregnancy study.

DNA for the CDR3: TGCGCCAGCAGTACAAGCGGAAGCTCCTACAATGAGCAGTTCTTC. Its protein is CASSTSGSSYNEQFF. The chain is built from TRBV5-1 and TRBJ2-1; D is perhaps TRBD2 (5 bases). The germline gives CDR1 SGHRS, CDR2 YFSETQ. This CDR3 is built from 15 residues. V dropped 5 bases and J dropped 0 bases, with 12 bases sitting between them.

The rearrangement links TRBV7-9 to TRBJ1-1; D ambiguous. Germline V gene data show CDR1 as SEHNR and CDR2 as FQNEAQ (reference sequence). Trimming pared 3 bases from V and 3 bases from J, leaving 8 bases between. The CDR3 sequence is 13 residues long. CDR3 sequence reads: CASSFQQHTEAFF. Written as DNA, the CDR3 is TGTGCCAGCAGCTTCCAACAGCACACTGAAGCTTTCTTT.

The chain employs TRBV6-1 and TRBJ2-3, with D possibly TRBD2 on 5 matching bases. CDR1 MNHNS and CDR2 SASEGT come from the germline V gene. With 0 bases removed from V and 6 bases from J, the gap between germline ends came to 7 bases. The CDR3 contains 13 residues. CDR3 DNA sequence: TGTGCCAGCAGTGAAGCTAGGAGGGATACGCAGTATTTT. Encoded protein: CASSEARRDTQYF.

The CDR3 nucleotides are TGTGCCAGCAGCCAAGTAGGGGGAGATACGCAGTATTTT. It is translated as CASSQVGGDTQYF. This rearrangement joins TRBV14 to TRBJ2-3; D might be TRBD1 (6 bases). The germline V gene encodes CDR1 SGHDN and CDR2 FVKESK. V gave up 1 base and J gave up 5 bases, with 7 bases separating them. The CDR3 totals 13 residues.

The V call is TRBV6-5, the J call TRBJ1-6; D is uncertain. The germline CDR1 and CDR2 sequences are MNHEY and SVGAGI. The CDR3 has 16 amino acids. Trimming removed 2 bases from V and 7 bases from J, with 15 bases in between. The CDR3 DNA is TGTGCCAGCAGTTACGTCCGTGTCCACTCCAATTCACCCCTCCACTTT. It specifies CASSYVRVHSNSPLHF.

This clone was picked up one time. The V gene is TRBV2, the J gene TRBJ2-1, with 10 bases that match TRBD2. After removal of 6 bases from V and 0 bases from J, the junction contained 5 bases not matched to a gene. Germline V CDR1 and CDR2: SNHLY, FYNNEI. The CDR3 has 16 residues. The CDR3 coding sequence is TGTGCCAGCAGGGAGCGACTAGCGGGCTCCTACAATGAGCAGTTCTTC. Amino acids: CASRERLAGSYNEQFF.

The chain combines TRBV6-1 with TRBJ1-2; no firm D call. Per germline, CDR1 MNHNS and CDR2 SASEGT. V lost 7 bases and J lost 4, with 19 bases in between. This CDR3 is 15 amino acids long. The CDR3 sequence: CASTSRGEGSYGYTF. The CDR3 nucleotides read TGTGCCAGCACCTCACGGGGAGAAGGTAGCTATGGCTACACCTTC.

The gene calls are TRBV9 and TRBJ2-5; 8 bases line up with TRBD2. This CDR3 contains 16 residues. Germline V lookup: CDR1 SGDLS, CDR2 YYNGEE. After removal of 4 bases from V and 0 bases from J, the junction contained 8 bases not matched to a gene. This CDR3 reads CASSPSAGANQETQYF. The CDR3 DNA is TGTGCCAGCAGCCCCTCAGCGGGGGCTAACCAAGAGACCCAGTACTTC.

The chain recombines TRBV5-6 with TRBJ2-2, with D tentatively TRBD1 (6 bases). The V end lost 3 bases, the J end lost 1 base, and 13 bases lay between the germline ends. The germline V gene has CDR1 SGHDT and CDR2 YYEEEE. CDR3 length equals 16 residues. The CDR3 DNA reads TGTGCCAGCAGCTCGGCCGGGACATGGAACACCGGGGAGCTGTTTTTT. Translating it yields CASSSAGTWNTGELFF.

The gene calls are TRBV9 and TRBJ2-5; 7 bases fit TRBD2. CDR1 and CDR2 (germline): SGDLS, YYNGEE. The CDR3 extends over 14 amino acids. Trimming cost V 4 bases and J 5 bases; bases outside gene matches: 8. The chain's CDR3 is CASSSTRGEETQYF. DNA of the CDR3: TGTGCCAGCAGCTCGACACGGGGGGAGGAGACCCAGTACTTC.

The V and J genes are TRBV27 and TRBJ2-7; no firm D call. CDR3 length: 13 amino acids. Trimming removed 3 bases from V and 4 bases from J, with 10 bases in between. CDR1 is MNHEY and CDR2 is SMNVEV in the germline V gene (reference sequence). CDR3 bases: TGTGCCAGCAGTTTGGCCACCCCATACGAGCAGTACTTC. Its protein product is CASSLATPYEQYF.

The chain is built from TRBV18 and TRBJ1-5; D is undetermined. Germline assignment: CDR1 KGHSH and CDR2 LQKENI. This CDR3 has 15 amino acids. V shed 5 bases and J shed 0 bases, with 11 bases lying between them. The CDR3 loop is CASSDQANSNQPQHF. The CDR3 DNA reads TGTGCCAGCTCAGACCAGGCTAATAGCAATCAGCCCCAGCATTTT.

Concerning this clone: At one boundary the junction diverges from the germline segment, which might be a read error. The V call is TRBV7-7, the J call TRBJ2-5; 10 nucleotides align to TRBD1. The V gene's germline CDR1 is SSHAT and CDR2 FNYEAQ (reference sequence). This CDR3 has 14 residues. CDR3 nucleotide sequence: TGTGCTAGCAGCTTAGCGGGACAGGGGGAGACCCAGTACTTC. Translation gives CASSLAGQGETQYF.

The rearrangement links TRBV9 to TRBJ1-1; perhaps TRBD1 as D (6 bases). The CDR3 runs 14 residues. Trimming cost V 5 bases and J 4 bases, with 15 bases left between them. CDR1 and CDR2 (germline): SGDLS, YYNGEE. In DNA form, the CDR3 reads TGTGCCAGCAGTCCCGCCGGGACACCCACTGAAGCTTTCTTT. Translating gives CASSPAGTPTEAFF.

V is TRBV27 and J is TRBJ1-2; 8 positions agree with TRBD1. CDR1 is MNHEY and CDR2 is SMNVEV in the germline V gene (reference sequence). The trim removed 3 bases at V and 8 bases at J, leaving 11 bases unmatched. This CDR3 is 15 amino acids long. CDR3 residues: CASSLTKGQGLGYTF. The CDR3 bases are TGTGCCAGCAGTTTGACGAAAGGACAGGGCCTCGGCTACACCTTC.

This clone was recorded a few times. The V and J genes are TRBV11-3 and TRBJ2-1; D is unclear. Trimming took 2 bases from V and 5 from J, leaving 7 bases between them. This CDR3 is 13 amino acids long. CDR1 and CDR2 from the germline V gene are SGHNT and YENEEA. CDR3 region: CASSLNGNNEQFF. In DNA, the CDR3 is TGTGCCAGCAGCTTAAATGGCAACAATGAGCAGTTCTTC.

The J gene is TRBJ2-6, the V gene TRBV4-1; a possible D gene is TRBD2 (5 bases). From germline, CDR1 is MGHRA and CDR2 YSYEKL. The CDR3 runs to 17 residues. The ends were cut back, 1 base at V and 0 bases at J, with 10 bases in the middle. CDR3 protein: CASSQVPLGSGANVLTF. Here the CDR3 DNA reads TGCGCCAGCAGCCAAGTCCCACTAGGCTCTGGGGCCAACGTCCTGACTTTC.

The chain recombines TRBV7-9 with TRBJ2-1, with TRBD2 identical over 8 bases. CDR3 length: 16 amino acids. J gave up 4 bases and V 5 bases, and 10 bases lay outside the gene matches. Germline-derived CDR1 and CDR2 are SEHNR and FQNEAQ (reference sequence). CDR3 protein: CASSHRPAGDYNEQFF. For the CDR3, the DNA is TGTGCCAGCAGCCACCGCCCAGCGGGGGATTACAATGAGCAGTTCTTC.

In its sample, this clone was seen once. The chain is built from TRBV5-5 and TRBJ1-2; D gene unclear. The length of the CDR3 is 17 residues. V was trimmed by 4 bases and J by 5 bases, leaving 24 bases between them. The germline CDR1 and CDR2 sequences are SGHKS and YYEKEE (reference sequence). CDR3 in amino acids: CASSERPDSVSPYGYTF. CDR3 DNA sequence: TGTGCCAGCAGCGAGAGGCCGGATTCGGTTAGCCCTTATGGCTACACCTTC.

The J gene is TRBJ2-2, the V gene TRBV5-6; tentatively, D is TRBD2 (7 bases). The CDR3 totals 16 residues. From germline, CDR1 is SGHDT and CDR2 YYEEEE. Between the trimmed V and J ends, which lost 0 bases and 10 bases, there was a span of 19 bases. The CDR3 is CASSLGAGAGAAELFF. CDR3 nucleotides: TGTGCCAGCAGCTTGGGGGCCGGGGCGGGGGCAGCGGAGCTGTTTTTT.

The V and J genes are TRBV11-2 and TRBJ2-7; the D is unclear. Trimming cost V 0 bases and J 2 bases, with 11 bases left between them. CDR1 is SGHAT and CDR2 is FQNNGV in the germline V gene. The CDR3 is 15 residues long. The CDR3 region has the DNA TGTGCCAGCAGCTTAGAGCCAGGCTCTCCCTACGAGCAGTACTTC. This translates into CASSLEPGSPYEQYF.

This chain joins TRBV4-1 and TRBJ2-7, with D perhaps TRBD1 (6 bases). V was cut by 4 bases and J by 5 bases, with 21 bases left in between. Per germline, CDR1 MGHRA and CDR2 YSYEKL. There are 16 residues in the CDR3. This chain's CDR3 is CASSRTSAGVSHEQYF. In DNA, the CDR3 is TGCGCCAGCAGCCGAACCTCGGCAGGGGTCAGCCACGAGCAGTACTTC.

This clone appeared once. The chain has TRBV27 and TRBJ2-7; D possibly corresponds to TRBD1 (6 bases). Trimming took off 5 bases at V and 1 base at J, with 9 bases between the two ends. The germline gives CDR1 MNHEY, CDR2 SMNVEV (reference sequence). The CDR3 runs to 13 residues. CDR3 DNA sequence: TGTGCCAGCAGTCAACAGGGTTCCTACGAGCAGTACTTC. Encoded protein: CASSQQGSYEQYF.

This chain links TRBV18 with TRBJ2-3; 7 nucleotides line up with TRBD2. This CDR3 contains 15 residues. J lost 6 bases, V lost 3 bases, and 9 bases had no gene match. The germline gives CDR1 KGHSH, CDR2 LQKENI. This CDR3 reads CASSPLSVSGDTQYF. The CDR3 bases are TGTGCCAGCTCACCCCTCTCTGTTAGCGGGGATACGCAGTATTTT.

The chain carries TRBV13 and TRBJ1-2; D ambiguous. The ends were cut back, 1 base at V and 2 bases at J, with 17 bases in the middle. Germline lookup yields CDR1 PRHDT and CDR2 FYEKMQ (reference sequence). The CDR3 contains 17 residues. The CDR3 bases are TGTGCCAGCAGCTTAGCCGGGATCGGAGGGTACAACTATGGCTACACCTTC. It translates to CASSLAGIGGYNYGYTF.

This CDR3 is CASSESGGAHEQFF. The CDR3 bases are TGTGCCAGCAGCGAGAGCGGGGGGGCACATGAGCAGTTCTTC. The chain joins TRBV7-3 to TRBJ2-1; the match to TRBD2 covers 10 bases. Germline V gene lookup returns CDR1 SGHTA and CDR2 FQGTGA. J was trimmed by 8 bases and V by 5 bases; bases with no gene match: 6. This CDR3 has 14 residues. Based on the CDR3 plus reference TRBV7-3 and TRBJ2-1, the full variable domain is GAGVSQTPSNKVTEKGKYVELRCDPISGHTALYWYRQSLGQGPEFLIYFQGTGAADDSGLPNDRFFAVRPEGSVSTLKIQRTERGDSAVYLCASSESGGAHEQFFGPGTRLTVL.

Only one count was recorded for this clone. The chain recombines TRBV9 with TRBJ2-3, with D maybe TRBD2 (7 bases). The ends were cut back, 3 bases at V and 1 base at J, with 15 bases in the middle. The CDR3 is made up of 16 amino acids. Germline V gives CDR1 SGDLS, CDR2 YYNGEE. DNA of the CDR3: TGTGCCAGCAGCGGAGGGGGGGCATTTCGCACAGATACGCAGTATTTT. Translating it yields CASSGGGAFRTDTQYF.

The V gene is TRBV5-4, the J gene TRBJ1-1, with D tentatively TRBD1 (6 bases). With 4 bases removed from V and 0 bases from J, the gap between germline ends came to 13 bases. The germline V gene encodes CDR1 SGHNT and CDR2 YYREEE (reference sequence). The CDR3 sequence is 15 residues long. The CDR3 loop is CASSPQGHLNTEAFF. DNA of the CDR3: TGTGCCAGCAGCCCCCAGGGACACCTGAACACTGAAGCTTTCTTT.

This clone came up a few times. CDR3 sequence: CASRRRTGEAFF. CDR3 DNA sequence: TGTGCCAGCAGACGTAGGACAGGTGAAGCTTTCTTT. The chain is built from TRBV13 and TRBJ1-1, with 7 bases identical to TRBD1. V dropped 6 bases and J dropped 7; count of bases not matched to a gene: 5. This CDR3 has 12 residues. In germline, CDR1 is PRHDT, CDR2 FYEKMQ (reference sequence).

The V gene is TRBV6-5, the J gene TRBJ2-7; D possibly corresponds to TRBD2 (6 bases). V lost 6 bases to trimming and J lost 5 bases, with 14 bases between them. This CDR3 contains 13 residues. CDR1 is MNHEY and CDR2 is SVGAGI in the germline V gene. The DNA for the CDR3 is TGTGCCAGCAGACTAGCTAACTGGGACGAGCAGTACTTC. Residues: CASRLANWDEQYF.

This rearrangement joins TRBV9 to TRBJ2-3; 7 nucleotides agree with TRBD2. This CDR3 has 15 residues. With V trimmed by 2 bases and J by 2 bases, 5 bases remained unmatched. Germline CDR1 SGDLS, CDR2 YYNGEE. The chain's CDR3 is CASSVSTSDTDTQYF. CDR3 bases: TGTGCCAGCAGCGTCTCCACTAGCGACACAGATACGCAGTATTTT.